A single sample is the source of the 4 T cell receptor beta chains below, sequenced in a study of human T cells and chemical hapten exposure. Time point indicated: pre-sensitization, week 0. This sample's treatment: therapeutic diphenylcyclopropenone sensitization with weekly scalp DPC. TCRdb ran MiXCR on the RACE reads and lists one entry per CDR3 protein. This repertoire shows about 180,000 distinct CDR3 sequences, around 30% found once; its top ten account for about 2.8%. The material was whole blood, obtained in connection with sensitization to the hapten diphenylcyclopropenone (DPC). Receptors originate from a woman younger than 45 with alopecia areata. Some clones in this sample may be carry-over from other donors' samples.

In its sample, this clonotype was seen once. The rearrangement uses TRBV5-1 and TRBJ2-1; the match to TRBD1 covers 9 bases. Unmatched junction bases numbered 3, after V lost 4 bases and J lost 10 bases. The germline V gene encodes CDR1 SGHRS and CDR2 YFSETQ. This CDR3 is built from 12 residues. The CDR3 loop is CASSRDREEQFF. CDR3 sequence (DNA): TGCGCCAGCAGCCGGGACAGGGAGGAGCAGTTCTTC.

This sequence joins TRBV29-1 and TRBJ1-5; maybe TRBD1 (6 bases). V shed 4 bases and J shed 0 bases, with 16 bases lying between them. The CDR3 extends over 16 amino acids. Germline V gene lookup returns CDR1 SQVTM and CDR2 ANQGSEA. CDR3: CSVAGGQGDSNQPQHF. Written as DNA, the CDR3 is TGCAGCGTTGCTGGGGGCCAAGGGGATAGCAATCAGCCCCAGCATTTT.

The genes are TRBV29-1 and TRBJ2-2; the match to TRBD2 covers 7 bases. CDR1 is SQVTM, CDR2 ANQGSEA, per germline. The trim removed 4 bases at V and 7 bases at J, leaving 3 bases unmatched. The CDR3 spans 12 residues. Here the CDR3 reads CSVGSGLGELFF. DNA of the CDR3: TGCAGCGTTGGTAGCGGGCTCGGGGAGCTGTTTTTT.

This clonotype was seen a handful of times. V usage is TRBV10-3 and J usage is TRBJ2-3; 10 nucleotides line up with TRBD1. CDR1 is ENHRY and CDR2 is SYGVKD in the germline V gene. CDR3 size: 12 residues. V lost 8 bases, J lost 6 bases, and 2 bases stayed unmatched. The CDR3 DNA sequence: TGTGCCATCGGGACAGGGGAGGATACGCAGTATTTT. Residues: CAIGTGEDTQYF.